This T cell receptor beta chain was sequenced during a study of CD8 T cells in ankylosing spondylitis. A note on this clonotype: The antigen remains unidentified.

By quantitative 5'-RACE with molecular barcodes, the TCR beta libraries were made. From the 5' RACE reads, TCRdb called clonotypes with MiXCR, one entry per CDR3 protein. This sample has approximately 140,000 distinct CDR3 sequences; 17% occur once, and the top ten carry approximately 30%. General study findings and limits: Typical of ankylosing spondylitis blood, it appeared, was a TCR beta motif of under 10 highly homologous variants. Clones that were linked to disease were CD8+ and were relatively rare in peripheral blood.

V lost 0 bases, J lost 8 bases, and 19 bases stayed unmatched. The germline gives CDR1 ENHRY, CDR2 SYGVKD. The CDR3 loop spans 20 amino acids. The sample comprised blood, either unsorted or a sorted T cell fraction (not recorded which). This receptor was obtained from a male donor with ankylosing spondylitis. The chain combines TRBV10-3 with TRBJ1-6; 7 bases align to TRBD1. CDR3 residues: CAISESAGTDIEGNYSPLHF. The CDR3 nucleotides are TGTGCCATCAGTGAGTCAGCCGGGACAGACATCGAAGGAAATTATTCACCCCTCCACTTT.